Listed below are T cell receptor beta chains from one sample, sequenced in a study of OX40 agonist ivuxolimab in advanced cancers. Only in-frame clones appear in the TCRdb table, and some are missing; sequencing was by immunoSEQ multiplex PCR. This sample has fewer than 85,000 clones; roughly four fifths occur once, and the top ten carry approximately 6.8%. Sequenced here: CD4+ or CD8+ T cells sorted from blood, sampled in a trial of the OX40 agonist ivuxolimab. The receptor set was obtained from an adult with an advanced solid tumor such as melanoma, head and neck, liver or kidney cancer. CDR3s include the opening cysteine and the closing phenylalanine or tryptophan. The D gene is left open where the match is weak. Clone size is not always given. Where it is, it says once, few, many or a class for expanded clones.

j_call: TRBJ1-1
cdr3_length: 15
v_call: TRBV5-5
d_call: .
clone_size: .
cdr3_aa: CASSLGGGTGTEAFF
cdr3_nt: TGTGCCAGCAGCTTGGGCGGGGGCACGGGCACTGAAGCTTTCTTT

j_call: TRBJ1-2
cdr3_length: 17
v_call: TRBV28
d_call: TRBD1
clone_size: .
cdr3_aa: CASSFPGTGADNYGYTF
cdr3_nt: TGTGCCAGCAGTTTCCCCGGGACAGGGGCCGATAACTATGGCTACACCTTC

j_call: TRBJ2-7
cdr3_length: 15
v_call: TRBV18
d_call: TRBD1
clone_size: .
cdr3_aa: CASSVAGTVLYEQYF
cdr3_nt: TGTGCCAGCTCAGTAGCCGGGACAGTCCTATACGAGCAGTACTTC

j_call: TRBJ1-4
cdr3_length: 14
v_call: TRBV19
d_call: .
clone_size: .
cdr3_aa: CASCTPTGSEKLFF
cdr3_nt: TGTGCCAGCTGTACCCCTACAGGGAGTGAAAAACTGTTTTTT

j_call: TRBJ1-5
cdr3_length: 15
v_call: TRBV6-6
d_call: TRBD1
clone_size: .
cdr3_aa: CASSYTGQGYQPQHF
cdr3_nt: TGTGCCAGCAGTTACACGGGACAGGGGTACCAGCCCCAGCATTTT

j_call: TRBJ2-7
cdr3_length: 11
v_call: TRBV18
d_call: .
clone_size: few
cdr3_aa: CASSQGSEQYF
cdr3_nt: TGTGCCAGCTCGCAGGGGTCGGAGCAGTACTTC

j_call: TRBJ1-2
cdr3_length: 15
v_call: TRBV6-6
d_call: TRBD1
clone_size: .
cdr3_aa: CASSPHAGGDYGYTF
cdr3_nt: TGTGCCAGCAGCCCTCATGCAGGGGGCGACTATGGCTACACCTTC

j_call: TRBJ2-5
cdr3_length: 11
v_call: TRBV18
d_call: .
clone_size: .
cdr3_aa: CASSRQETQYF
cdr3_nt: TGTGCCAGCTCACGCCAAGAGACCCAGTACTTC

j_call: TRBJ2-3
cdr3_length: 17
v_call: TRBV4-2
d_call: TRBD2
clone_size: .
cdr3_aa: CASSQDPRRGGGDTQYF
cdr3_nt: TGTGCCAGCAGCCAAGATCCCCGGCGGGGGGGAGGTGATACGCAGTATTTT

j_call: TRBJ1-2
cdr3_length: 13
v_call: TRBV23-1
d_call: TRBD1
clone_size: .
cdr3_aa: CASTRGTVYGYTF
cdr3_nt: TGCGCCAGCACTCGAGGGACAGTCTATGGCTACACCTTC

j_call: TRBJ2-2
cdr3_length: 16
v_call: TRBV5-1
d_call: TRBD1
clone_size: few
cdr3_aa: CASSLGTGWNTGELFF
cdr3_nt: TGCGCCAGCAGCTTGGGGACAGGGTGGAACACCGGGGAGCTGTTTTTT

j_call: TRBJ2-3
cdr3_length: 15
v_call: TRBV7-3
d_call: .
clone_size: once
cdr3_aa: CASSSGDGHTDTQYF
cdr3_nt: TGTGCCAGCAGCTCAGGGGACGGGCACACAGATACGCAGTATTTT

j_call: TRBJ1-1
cdr3_length: 15
v_call: TRBV27
d_call: .
clone_size: .
cdr3_aa: CASSPRTGPNTEAFF
cdr3_nt: TGTGCCAGCAGCCCCCGAACAGGGCCGAACACTGAAGCTTTCTTT

j_call: TRBJ2-5
cdr3_length: 14
v_call: TRBV7-2
d_call: .
clone_size: .
cdr3_aa: CASSFLNGQETQYF
cdr3_nt: TGTGCCAGCAGCTTTCTGAACGGCCAAGAGACCCAGTACTTC

j_call: TRBJ1-5
cdr3_length: 16
v_call: TRBV28
d_call: TRBD1
clone_size: .
cdr3_aa: CASSSSRAGGVQPQHF
cdr3_nt: TGTGCCAGCAGTTCCTCTCGGGCAGGGGGCGTTCAGCCCCAGCATTTT

j_call: TRBJ1-2
cdr3_length: 16
v_call: TRBV5-1
d_call: .
clone_size: .
cdr3_aa: CASSLAEGHQNYGYTF
cdr3_nt: TGCGCCAGCAGCTTGGCCGAGGGACATCAAAACTATGGCTACACCTTC

j_call: TRBJ2-6
cdr3_length: 14
v_call: TRBV6-5
d_call: .
clone_size: .
cdr3_aa: CASTLTRGANVLTF
cdr3_nt: TGTGCCAGCACTTTAACCCGTGGGGCCAACGTCCTGACTTTC

j_call: TRBJ2-3
cdr3_length: 17
v_call: TRBV19
d_call: TRBD2
clone_size: .
cdr3_aa: CASSTIGLAGRGDTQYF
cdr3_nt: TGTGCCAGTAGTACTATAGGACTAGCGGGGAGGGGAGATACGCAGTATTTT

j_call: TRBJ2-7
cdr3_length: 14
v_call: TRBV30
d_call: .
clone_size: few
cdr3_aa: CAWRTKGSSYEQYF
cdr3_nt: TGTGCCTGGAGGACAAAGGGTAGCTCCTACGAGCAGTACTTC

j_call: TRBJ1-3
cdr3_length: 16
v_call: TRBV18
d_call: TRBD1
clone_size: .
cdr3_aa: CASSSGQGAAGNTIYF
cdr3_nt: TGTGCCAGCTCATCGGGACAGGGGGCCGCTGGAAACACCATATATTTT

j_call: TRBJ1-1
cdr3_length: 14
v_call: TRBV6-1
d_call: .
clone_size: .
cdr3_aa: CASSGGFPRPEAFF
cdr3_nt: TGTGCCAGCAGTGGGGGGTTTCCGAGACCTGAAGCTTTCTTT

j_call: TRBJ2-3
cdr3_length: 15
v_call: TRBV5-1
d_call: TRBD2
clone_size: .
cdr3_aa: CASSSTSGGTDTQYF
cdr3_nt: TGCGCCAGCAGCAGCACTAGCGGGGGAACAGATACGCAGTATTTT

j_call: TRBJ2-1
cdr3_length: 16
v_call: TRBV11-3
d_call: .
clone_size: .
cdr3_aa: CASSSGKGSSYNEQFF
cdr3_nt: TGTGCCAGCAGCTCAGGCAAGGGGAGCTCCTACAATGAGCAGTTCTTC

j_call: TRBJ1-6
cdr3_length: 19
v_call: TRBV30
d_call: TRBD1
clone_size: once
cdr3_aa: CALPTGQGPRQRVDSPLHF
cdr3_nt: TGTGCCTTACCCACCGGACAGGGACCGAGACAACGAGTGGATTCACCCCTCCACTTT

j_call: TRBJ1-2
cdr3_length: 13
v_call: TRBV30
d_call: .
clone_size: .
cdr3_aa: CAWARGSNYGYTF
cdr3_nt: TGTGCCTGGGCCCGAGGGTCCAACTATGGCTACACCTTC

j_call: TRBJ2-6
cdr3_length: 18
v_call: TRBV5-5
d_call: .
clone_size: once
cdr3_aa: CASSLVGRFSSGANVLTF
cdr3_nt: TGTGCCAGCAGCTTGGTTGGCAGATTTAGCTCTGGGGCCAACGTCCTGACTTTC

j_call: TRBJ2-7
cdr3_length: 15
v_call: TRBV30
d_call: TRBD2
clone_size: .
cdr3_aa: CAWRRRERFSLEQYF
cdr3_nt: TGTGCCTGGAGGAGGCGGGAGAGATTTTCCCTCGAGCAGTACTTC

j_call: TRBJ2-6
cdr3_length: 19
v_call: TRBV5-1
d_call: TRBD1
clone_size: .
cdr3_aa: CASSTTTGVSLSGANVLTF
cdr3_nt: TGCGCCAGCAGCACCACGACAGGGGTGAGCCTCTCTGGGGCCAACGTCCTGACTTTC

j_call: TRBJ2-7
cdr3_length: 16
v_call: TRBV4-2
d_call: TRBD1
clone_size: .
cdr3_aa: CASSRLHGTGRYEQYF
cdr3_nt: TGTGCCAGCAGCCGGCTACACGGGACAGGGAGGTACGAGCAGTACTTC

j_call: TRBJ1-4
cdr3_length: 15
v_call: TRBV28
d_call: .
clone_size: .
cdr3_aa: CASSFGGAGDEKLFF
cdr3_nt: TGTGCCAGCAGTTTTGGGGGGGCGGGCGATGAAAAACTGTTTTTT

j_call: TRBJ1-5
cdr3_length: 13
v_call: TRBV6-1
d_call: .
clone_size: .
cdr3_aa: CASFRGGNQPQHF
cdr3_nt: TGTGCCAGCTTCAGGGGAGGCAATCAGCCCCAGCATTTT

j_call: TRBJ2-1
cdr3_length: 15
v_call: TRBV18
d_call: .
clone_size: .
cdr3_aa: CASSPSSSAYNEQFF
cdr3_nt: TGTGCCAGCTCGCCCTCTAGCTCTGCCTACAATGAGCAGTTCTTC

j_call: TRBJ1-1
cdr3_length: 16
v_call: TRBV6-6
d_call: TRBD1
clone_size: .
cdr3_aa: CASWTGAKRSNTEAFF
cdr3_nt: TGTGCCAGTTGGACAGGCGCAAAAAGGTCGAACACTGAAGCTTTCTTT

j_call: TRBJ2-2
cdr3_length: 15
v_call: TRBV7-3
d_call: .
clone_size: .
cdr3_aa: CASSLSAGVDGELFF
cdr3_nt: TGTGCCAGCAGCTTAAGTGCTGGGGTGGACGGGGAGCTGTTTTTT

j_call: TRBJ1-2
cdr3_length: 13
v_call: TRBV9
d_call: .
clone_size: .
cdr3_aa: CASSVGGRPGYTF
cdr3_nt: TGTGCCAGCAGCGTAGGAGGAAGGCCTGGCTACACCTTC

j_call: TRBJ2-2
cdr3_length: 14
v_call: TRBV5-8
d_call: .
clone_size: .
cdr3_aa: CASSSFRLSGELFF
cdr3_nt: TGTGCCAGCAGCTCGTTCAGACTGTCCGGGGAGCTGTTTTTT

j_call: TRBJ2-5
cdr3_length: 14
v_call: TRBV5-5
d_call: TRBD1
clone_size: .
cdr3_aa: CASSPDRYQETQYF
cdr3_nt: TGTGCCAGCAGCCCGGACAGGTACCAAGAGACCCAGTACTTC

j_call: TRBJ2-5
cdr3_length: 13
v_call: TRBV2
d_call: .
clone_size: .
cdr3_aa: CASSGAGGETQYF
cdr3_nt: TGTGCCAGCAGTGGGGCAGGCGGGGAGACCCAGTACTTC

j_call: TRBJ1-5
cdr3_length: 14
v_call: TRBV5-4
d_call: .
clone_size: few
cdr3_aa: CASSLDRAGQPQHF
cdr3_nt: TGTGCCAGCAGCTTGGACAGGGCTGGGCAGCCCCAGCATTTT

j_call: TRBJ2-5
cdr3_length: 13
v_call: TRBV6-1
d_call: .
clone_size: .
cdr3_aa: CASSERSSRTQYF
cdr3_nt: TGTGCCAGCAGTGAACGGTCCTCAAGGACCCAGTACTTC

j_call: TRBJ1-1
cdr3_length: 15
v_call: TRBV23-1
d_call: .
clone_size: .
cdr3_aa: CASSPRQLLNTEAFF
cdr3_nt: TGCGCCAGCAGCCCCCGGCAACTTTTGAACACTGAAGCTTTCTTT

j_call: TRBJ2-3
cdr3_length: 17
v_call: TRBV4-3
d_call: TRBD2
clone_size: .
cdr3_aa: CASSQGGLAVHTDTQYF
cdr3_nt: TGCGCCAGCAGCCAGGGGGGACTAGCGGTCCACACAGATACGCAGTATTTT

j_call: TRBJ2-1
cdr3_length: 15
v_call: TRBV7-9
d_call: TRBD1
clone_size: few
cdr3_aa: CASSQTGIAINEQFF
cdr3_nt: TGTGCCAGCAGCCAGACAGGGATTGCCATAAATGAGCAGTTCTTC

j_call: TRBJ1-2
cdr3_length: 13
v_call: TRBV5-1
d_call: TRBD1
clone_size: .
cdr3_aa: CASSGGTGYGYTF
cdr3_nt: TGCGCCAGCAGCGGCGGGACAGGCTATGGCTACACCTTC

j_call: TRBJ1-2
cdr3_length: 17
v_call: TRBV5-1
d_call: TRBD1
clone_size: .
cdr3_aa: CASSLTATGRFASGYTF
cdr3_nt: TGCGCCAGCAGCTTGACCGCGACAGGGCGCTTCGCAAGTGGCTACACCTTC

j_call: TRBJ2-7
cdr3_length: 14
v_call: TRBV28
d_call: TRBD1
clone_size: .
cdr3_aa: CASNLRTGFYEQYF
cdr3_nt: TGTGCCAGCAACCTCCGGACAGGGTTCTACGAGCAGTACTTC

j_call: TRBJ2-1
cdr3_length: 15
v_call: TRBV30
d_call: TRBD1
clone_size: .
cdr3_aa: CAWRVGTGANNEQFF
cdr3_nt: TGTGCCTGGAGGGTCGGGACAGGGGCTAACAATGAGCAGTTCTTC

j_call: TRBJ1-5
cdr3_length: 14
v_call: TRBV28
d_call: TRBD1
clone_size: .
cdr3_aa: CASGTGGSNQPQHF
cdr3_nt: TGTGCCAGTGGGACAGGGGGGTCCAATCAGCCCCAGCATTTT

j_call: TRBJ1-5
cdr3_length: 14
v_call: TRBV28
d_call: .
clone_size: few
cdr3_aa: CASSLSQTYQPQHF
cdr3_nt: TGTGCCAGCAGTTTAAGTCAGACTTATCAGCCCCAGCATTTT

j_call: TRBJ1-1
cdr3_length: 15
v_call: TRBV4-2
d_call: TRBD1
clone_size: .
cdr3_aa: CASSLGDREDTEAFF
cdr3_nt: TGTGCCAGCAGCCTGGGAGACAGGGAGGACACTGAAGCTTTCTTT

j_call: TRBJ2-1
cdr3_length: 12
v_call: TRBV11-2
d_call: .
clone_size: .
cdr3_aa: CARLPSYNEQFF
cdr3_nt: TGTGCACGACTACCGTCCTACAATGAGCAGTTCTTC

j_call: TRBJ2-5
cdr3_length: 16
v_call: TRBV4-1
d_call: .
clone_size: .
cdr3_aa: CASSQRVSGSQETQYF
cdr3_nt: TGCGCCAGCAGCCAAAGGGTGAGCGGTTCTCAAGAGACCCAGTACTTC

j_call: TRBJ2-5
cdr3_length: 15
v_call: TRBV28
d_call: TRBD2
clone_size: .
cdr3_aa: CASSSEREGTETQYF
cdr3_nt: TGTGCCAGCAGTTCCGAGCGGGAAGGGACGGAGACCCAGTACTTC